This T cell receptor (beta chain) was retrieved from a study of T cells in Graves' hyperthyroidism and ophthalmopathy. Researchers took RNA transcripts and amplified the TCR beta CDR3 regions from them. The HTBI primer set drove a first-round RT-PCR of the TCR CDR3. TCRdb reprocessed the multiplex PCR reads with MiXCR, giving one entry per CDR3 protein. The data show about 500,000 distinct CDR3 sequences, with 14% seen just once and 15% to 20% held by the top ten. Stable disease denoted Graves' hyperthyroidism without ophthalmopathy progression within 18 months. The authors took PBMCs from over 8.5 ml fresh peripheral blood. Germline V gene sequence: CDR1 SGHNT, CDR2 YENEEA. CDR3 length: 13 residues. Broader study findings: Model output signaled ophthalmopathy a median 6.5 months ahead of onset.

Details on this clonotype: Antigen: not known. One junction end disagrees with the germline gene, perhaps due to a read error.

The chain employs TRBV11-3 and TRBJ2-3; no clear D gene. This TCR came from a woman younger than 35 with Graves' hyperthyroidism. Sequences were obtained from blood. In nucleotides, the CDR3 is TGTGCCAGCAGCTTTAGTAGCACAGATACGCTGTATTTT. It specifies CASSFSSTDTLYF.